This T cell receptor beta chain was captured by sequencing in a study of T cells in localized non-small cell lung cancer. Findings of the study overall: Uninvolved adjacent lung showed the highest T cell clonality, exceeding tumor. Across samples, adjacent lung featured a median around 60 of the top 100 tumor clones.

Concerning this clone itself: Its antigen remains unidentified.

Repertoires were generated with immunoSEQ multiplex PCR, while TCRdb's copy carries only in-frame clones and drops some. This sample yields about 26,000 clones, of which about 81% are seen a single time; around 4.1% belongs to the top ten. The CDR3 extends over 15 amino acids. The V gene lost 0 bases and the J gene lost 6 bases, with 16 bases spanning the gap. In germline, CDR1 is SGDLS, CDR2 YYNGEE. The TCR sequence derives from a woman aged 35 to 75 with stage I lung adenocarcinoma. Sequencing used peripheral blood, obtained before any cancer treatment. The V gene is TRBV9, the J gene TRBJ2-7; maybe TRBD1 (6 bases). The CDR3 DNA sequence: TGTGCCAGCAGCGTAGAAACAGGGACCTCCGGCGAGCAGTACTTC. This sequence encodes CASSVETGTSGEQYF.